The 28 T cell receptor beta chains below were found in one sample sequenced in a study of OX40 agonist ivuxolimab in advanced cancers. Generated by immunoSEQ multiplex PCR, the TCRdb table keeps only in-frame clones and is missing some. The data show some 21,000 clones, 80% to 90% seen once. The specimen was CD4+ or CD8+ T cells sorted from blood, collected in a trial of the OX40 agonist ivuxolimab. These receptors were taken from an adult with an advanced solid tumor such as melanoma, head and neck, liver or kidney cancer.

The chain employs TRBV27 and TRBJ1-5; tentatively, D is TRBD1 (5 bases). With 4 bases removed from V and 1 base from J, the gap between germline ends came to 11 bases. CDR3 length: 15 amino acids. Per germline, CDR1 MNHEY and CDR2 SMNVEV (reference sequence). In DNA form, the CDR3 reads TGTGCCAGCAGTTCGGGACTCGGAAGCAATCAGCCCCAGCATTTT. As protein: CASSSGLGSNQPQHF.

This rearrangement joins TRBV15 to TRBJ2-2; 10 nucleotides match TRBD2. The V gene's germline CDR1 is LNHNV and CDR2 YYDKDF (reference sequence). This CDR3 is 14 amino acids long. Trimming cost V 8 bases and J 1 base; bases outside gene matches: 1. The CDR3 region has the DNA TGTGCCACCGAGCGGGAGGGGAACACCGGGGAGCTGTTTTTT. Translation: CATEREGNTGELFF.

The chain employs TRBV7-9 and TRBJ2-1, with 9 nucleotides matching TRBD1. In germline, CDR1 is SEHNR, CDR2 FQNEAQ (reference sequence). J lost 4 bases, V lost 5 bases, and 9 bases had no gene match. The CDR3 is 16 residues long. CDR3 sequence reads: CASSPPPGQGYNEQFF. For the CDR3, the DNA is TGTGCCAGCAGCCCTCCCCCGGGACAGGGTTACAATGAGCAGTTCTTC. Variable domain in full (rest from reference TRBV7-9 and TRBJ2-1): DTGVSQNPRHKITKRGQNVTFRCDPISEHNRLYWYRQTLGQGPEFLTYFQNEAQLEKSRLLSDRFSAERPKGSFSTLEIQRTEQGDSAMYLCASSPPPGQGYNEQFFGPGTRLTVL.

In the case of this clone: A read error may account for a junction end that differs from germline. The DNA for the CDR3 is TGTGCTAGCAGCTTTTCAGATTTAGGGCAAGAGACCCAGTACTTC. Translation: CASSFSDLGQETQYF. This sequence joins TRBV7-7 and TRBJ2-5; D remains ambiguous. The CDR3 length is 15 residues. Germline CDR1 reads SSHAT; CDR2 reads FNYEAQ (reference sequence).

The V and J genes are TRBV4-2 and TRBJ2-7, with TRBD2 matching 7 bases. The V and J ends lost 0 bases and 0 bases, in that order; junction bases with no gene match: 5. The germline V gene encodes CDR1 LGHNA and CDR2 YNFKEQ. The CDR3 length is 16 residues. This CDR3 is CASSQEGRGISYEQYF. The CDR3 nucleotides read TGTGCCAGCAGCCAAGAAGGGCGGGGGATCTCCTACGAGCAGTACTTC.

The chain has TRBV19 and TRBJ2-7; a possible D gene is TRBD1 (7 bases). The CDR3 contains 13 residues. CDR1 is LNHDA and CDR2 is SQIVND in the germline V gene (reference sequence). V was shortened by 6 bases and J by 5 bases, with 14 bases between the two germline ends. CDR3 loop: CASSNRGGNEQYF. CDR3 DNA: TGTGCCAGTAGCAACAGGGGAGGCAACGAGCAGTACTTC.

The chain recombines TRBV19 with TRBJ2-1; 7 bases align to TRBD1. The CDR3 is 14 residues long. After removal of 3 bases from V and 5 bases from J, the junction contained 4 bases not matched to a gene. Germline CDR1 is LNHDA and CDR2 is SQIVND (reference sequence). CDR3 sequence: CASSIQGQHNEQFF. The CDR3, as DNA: TGTGCCAGTAGTATCCAGGGACAGCACAATGAGCAGTTCTTC.

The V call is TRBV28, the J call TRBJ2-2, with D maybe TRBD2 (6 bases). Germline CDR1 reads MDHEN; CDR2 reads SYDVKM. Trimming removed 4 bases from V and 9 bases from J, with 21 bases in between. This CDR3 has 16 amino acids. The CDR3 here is CASSSPRTTRSWELFF. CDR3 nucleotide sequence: TGTGCCAGCAGTTCACCCCGGACTACCAGGTCATGGGAGCTGTTTTTT.

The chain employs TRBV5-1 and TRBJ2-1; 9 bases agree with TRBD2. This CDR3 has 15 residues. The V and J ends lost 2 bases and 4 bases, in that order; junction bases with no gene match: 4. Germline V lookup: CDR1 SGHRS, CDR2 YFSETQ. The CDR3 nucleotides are TGCGCCAGCAGCTTCGGGACTAGCAGTTACAATGAGCAGTTCTTC. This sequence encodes CASSFGTSSYNEQFF.

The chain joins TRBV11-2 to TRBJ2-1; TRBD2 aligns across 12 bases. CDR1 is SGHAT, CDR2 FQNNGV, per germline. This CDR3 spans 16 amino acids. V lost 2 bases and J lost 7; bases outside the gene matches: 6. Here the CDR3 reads CASSLTSGRPWNEQFF. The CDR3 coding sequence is TGTGCCAGCAGCTTAACTAGCGGGAGGCCCTGGAATGAGCAGTTCTTC.

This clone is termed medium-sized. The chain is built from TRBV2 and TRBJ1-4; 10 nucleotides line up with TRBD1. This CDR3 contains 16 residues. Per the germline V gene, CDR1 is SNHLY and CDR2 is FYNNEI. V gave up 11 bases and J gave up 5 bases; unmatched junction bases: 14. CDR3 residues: CAWAPGTGALNEKLFF. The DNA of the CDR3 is TGTGCCTGGGCCCCCGGGACAGGGGCTTTAAATGAAAAACTGTTTTTT.

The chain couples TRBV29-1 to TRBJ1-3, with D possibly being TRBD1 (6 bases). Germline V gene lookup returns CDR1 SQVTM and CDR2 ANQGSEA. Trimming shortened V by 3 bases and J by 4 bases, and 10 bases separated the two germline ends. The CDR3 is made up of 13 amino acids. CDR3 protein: CSVDGDTGNTIYF. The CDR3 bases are TGCAGCGTTGATGGGGACACGGGAAACACCATATATTTT.

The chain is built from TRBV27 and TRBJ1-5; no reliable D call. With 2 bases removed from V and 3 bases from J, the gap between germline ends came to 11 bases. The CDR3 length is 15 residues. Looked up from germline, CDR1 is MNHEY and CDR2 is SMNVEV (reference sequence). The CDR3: CASSLAEGPNQPQHF. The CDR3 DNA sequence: TGTGCCAGCAGTTTAGCGGAGGGCCCCAATCAGCCCCAGCATTTT.

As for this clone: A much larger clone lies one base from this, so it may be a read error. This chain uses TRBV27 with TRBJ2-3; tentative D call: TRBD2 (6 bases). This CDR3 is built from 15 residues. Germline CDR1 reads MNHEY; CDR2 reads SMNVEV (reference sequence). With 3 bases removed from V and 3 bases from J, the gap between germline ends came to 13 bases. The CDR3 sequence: CASSFRLVRTDTQYF. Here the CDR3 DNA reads TGTGCCAGCAGTTTCCGACTAGTCAGAACAGATACGCAGTATTTT.

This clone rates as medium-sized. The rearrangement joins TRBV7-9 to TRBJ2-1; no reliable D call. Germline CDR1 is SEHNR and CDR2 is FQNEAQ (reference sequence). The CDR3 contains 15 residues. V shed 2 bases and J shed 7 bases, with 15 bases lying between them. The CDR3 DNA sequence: TGTGCCAGCAGCTTACAAGTTCGGGTACGAAATGAGCAGTTCTTC. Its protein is CASSLQVRVRNEQFF.

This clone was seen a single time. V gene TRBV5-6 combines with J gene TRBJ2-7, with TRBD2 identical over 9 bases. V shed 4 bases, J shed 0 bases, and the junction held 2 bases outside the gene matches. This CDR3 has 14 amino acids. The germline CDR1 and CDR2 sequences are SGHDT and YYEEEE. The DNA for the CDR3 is TGTGCCAGCAGCGTTAGCGGGAGCTCCTACGAGCAGTACTTC. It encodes CASSVSGSSYEQYF.

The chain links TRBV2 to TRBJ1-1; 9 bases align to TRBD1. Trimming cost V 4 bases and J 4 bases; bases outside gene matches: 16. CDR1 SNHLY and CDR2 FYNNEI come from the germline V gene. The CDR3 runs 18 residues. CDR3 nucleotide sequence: TGTGCCAGCAGTGTCGCGAGGGACAGGGCCATCTACTTCACTGAAGCTTTCTTT. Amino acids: CASSVARDRAIYFTEAFF. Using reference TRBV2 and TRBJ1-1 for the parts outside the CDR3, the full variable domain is EPEVTQTPSHQVTQMGQEVILRCVPISNHLYFYWYRQILGQKVEFLVSFYNNEISEKSEIFDDQFSVERPDGSNFTLKIRSTKLEDSAMYFCASSVARDRAIYFTEAFFGQGTRLTVV.

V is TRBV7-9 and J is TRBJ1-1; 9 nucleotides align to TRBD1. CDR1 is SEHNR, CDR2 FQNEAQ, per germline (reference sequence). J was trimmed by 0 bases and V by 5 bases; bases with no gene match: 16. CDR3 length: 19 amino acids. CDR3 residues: CASSPSPGQGVRMNTEAFF. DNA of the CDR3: TGTGCCAGCAGCCCCTCCCCGGGACAGGGAGTAAGAATGAACACTGAAGCTTTCTTT.

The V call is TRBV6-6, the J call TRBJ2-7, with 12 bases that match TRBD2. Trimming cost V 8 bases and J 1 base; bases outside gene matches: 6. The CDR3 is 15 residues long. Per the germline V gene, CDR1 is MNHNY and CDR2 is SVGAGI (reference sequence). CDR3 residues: CASYSLAGGSYEQYF. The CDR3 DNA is TGTGCCAGCTACAGTCTAGCGGGAGGGTCCTACGAGCAGTACTTC.

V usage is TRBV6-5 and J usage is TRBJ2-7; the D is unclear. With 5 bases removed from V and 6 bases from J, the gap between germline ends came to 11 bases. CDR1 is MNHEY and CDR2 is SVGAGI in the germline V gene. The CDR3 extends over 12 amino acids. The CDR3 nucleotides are TGTGCCAGCAGTCACAGAGGTGGCGAGCAGTACTTC. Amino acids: CASSHRGGEQYF.

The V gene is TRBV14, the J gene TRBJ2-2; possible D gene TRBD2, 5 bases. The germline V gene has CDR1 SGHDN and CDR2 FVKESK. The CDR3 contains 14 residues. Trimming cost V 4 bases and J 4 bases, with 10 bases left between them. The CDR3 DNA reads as TGTGCCAGCAGCCCGGGGATTTTCACCGGGGAGCTGTTTTTT. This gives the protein CASSPGIFTGELFF.

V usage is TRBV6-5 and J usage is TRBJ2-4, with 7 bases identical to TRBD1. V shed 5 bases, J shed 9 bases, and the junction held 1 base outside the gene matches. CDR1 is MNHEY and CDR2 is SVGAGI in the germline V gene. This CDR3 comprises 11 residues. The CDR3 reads CASSPGGIQYF. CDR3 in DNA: TGTGCCAGCAGTCCAGGGGGCATTCAGTACTTC.

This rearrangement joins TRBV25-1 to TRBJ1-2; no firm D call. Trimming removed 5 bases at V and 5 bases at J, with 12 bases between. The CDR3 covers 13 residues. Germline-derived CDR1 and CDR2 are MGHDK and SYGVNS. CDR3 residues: CASSLPDEYGYTF. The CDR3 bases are TGTGCCAGCAGTTTACCGGATGAGTATGGCTACACCTTC.

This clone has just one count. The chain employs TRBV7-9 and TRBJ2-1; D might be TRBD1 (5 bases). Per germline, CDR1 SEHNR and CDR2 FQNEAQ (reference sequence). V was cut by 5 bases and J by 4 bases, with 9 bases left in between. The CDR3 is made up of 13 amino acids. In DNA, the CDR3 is TGTGCCAGCAGCCCGGCAGGGTACAATGAGCAGTTCTTC. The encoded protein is CASSPAGYNEQFF.

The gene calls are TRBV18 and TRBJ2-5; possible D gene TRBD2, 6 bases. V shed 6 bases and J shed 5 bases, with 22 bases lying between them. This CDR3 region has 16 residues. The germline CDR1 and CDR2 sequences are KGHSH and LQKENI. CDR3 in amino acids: CASSYRLERTWETQYF. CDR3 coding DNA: TGTGCCAGCTCCTACAGACTAGAGAGGACATGGGAGACCCAGTACTTC.

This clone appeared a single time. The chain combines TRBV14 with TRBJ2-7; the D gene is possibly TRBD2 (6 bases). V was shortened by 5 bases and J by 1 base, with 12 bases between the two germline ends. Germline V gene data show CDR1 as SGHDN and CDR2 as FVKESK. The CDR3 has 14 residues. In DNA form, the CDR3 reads TGTGCCAGCAGCGCTGGGGGGTTATCCTACGAGCAGTACTTC. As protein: CASSAGGLSYEQYF.

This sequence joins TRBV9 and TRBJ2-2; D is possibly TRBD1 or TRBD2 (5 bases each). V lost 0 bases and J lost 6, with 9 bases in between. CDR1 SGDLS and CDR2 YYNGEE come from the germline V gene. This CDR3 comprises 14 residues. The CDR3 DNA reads TGTGCCAGCAGCGTAGAACTAGGGGCCGGGGAGCTGTTTTTT. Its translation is CASSVELGAGELFF.

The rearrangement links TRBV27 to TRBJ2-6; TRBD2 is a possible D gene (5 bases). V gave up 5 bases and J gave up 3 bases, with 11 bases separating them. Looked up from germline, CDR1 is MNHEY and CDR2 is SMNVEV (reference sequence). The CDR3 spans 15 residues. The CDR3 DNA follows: TGTGCCAGCAGTCCGTTGGACTTTGGGGCCAACGTCCTGACTTTC. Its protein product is CASSPLDFGANVLTF.